This TCR beta chain was captured by sequencing in a study of blood T cell repertoires in COVID-19. About the research overall: Acute-phase and convalescent COVID-19 samples originated in the United States, Italy and Spain. T cells, B-cell-depleted T cells, or PBMCs supplied cDNA or gDNA.

TCRdb's table, derived via immunoSEQ multiplex PCR, lists solely in-frame clones and lacks some. There are some 220,000 clones in the sample; about 82% occur only once, and about 2.4% lies in the top ten. Patients at the Seattle site were enrolled during active infection and followed longitudinally. Losses at the gene ends were 6 bases for V and 0 bases for J; bases not matched to a gene: 9. CDR1 and CDR2 (germline): LNHDA, SQIVND (reference sequence). There are 17 residues in the CDR3. The TCR sequence derives from a woman in her seventies with COVID-19, enrolled during active disease. The rearrangement uses TRBV19 and TRBJ1-5, with 9 bases lining up with TRBD1. Material for sequencing was peripheral blood. The CDR3 is CASRTGTGTLSNQPQHF. CDR3 nucleotides: TGTGCCAGTAGGACCGGGACAGGGACGCTTAGCAATCAGCCCCAGCATTTT. Combining the CDR3 with reference TRBV19 and TRBJ1-5 gives the whole variable domain DGGITQSPKYLFRKEGQNVTLSCEQNLNHDAMYWYRQDPGQGLRLIYYSQIVNDFQKGDIAEGYSVSREKKESFPLTVTSAQKNPTAFYLCASRTGTGTLSNQPQHFGDGTRLSIL.